A single sample gave rise to the 27 T cell receptor beta chains below, sequenced in a study of blood T cell repertoires in COVID-19. The data were produced by immunoSEQ multiplex PCR, yet TCRdb's version contains in-frame clones alone and is incomplete. The sample holds over 400,000 clones, 80% to 90% seen once. The sample taken for sequencing was PBMCs or T cells enriched from blood (not recorded which). Every receptor here comes from a woman aged 55-70 years who had recovered from COVID-19.

The V call is TRBV7-2, the J call TRBJ1-1; 7 bases map to TRBD1. The V and J ends lost 6 bases and 10 bases, in that order; junction bases with no gene match: 8. The germline V gene has CDR1 SGHTA and CDR2 FQGNSA. CDR3 length: 12 residues. The CDR3 sequence: CASRIQGKAAFF. In DNA form, the CDR3 reads TGTGCCAGCAGAATACAGGGGAAAGCAGCTTTCTTT.

The chain links TRBV3-1 (or the pseudogene TRBV3-2) to TRBJ1-2; 12 nucleotides agree with TRBD1. The V gene end was trimmed by 1 base and the J gene end by 3 bases; junction bases not matched to a gene: 6. This CDR3 has 17 residues. Germline lookup yields CDR1 LGHDT and CDR2 YNNKEL (reference sequence). In DNA, the CDR3 is TGTGCCAGCAGCCAAGCCGGGACAGGGGGCTCTCACTATGGCTACACCTTC. Its protein product is CASSQAGTGGSHYGYTF.

V usage is TRBV21-1 and J usage is TRBJ2-5; TRBD2, as called in the table, went unchecked against the DNA. TRBV21-1 is annotated as a pseudogene. The CDR3 contains 18 residues. CDR3 loop: CASIGDRCKRGAQETQYF. DNA of the CDR3: TGTGCCAGCATCGGGGACAGGTGTAAGCGGGGGGCCCAAGAGACCCAGTACTTC.

The chain recombines TRBV5-1 with TRBJ2-2; 7 nucleotides match TRBD2. The V gene's germline CDR1 is SGHRS and CDR2 YFSETQ. J gave up 5 bases and V 0 bases, and 1 base lay outside the gene matches. The CDR3 contains 14 residues. CDR3 DNA: TGCGCCAGCAGCTTGGGGACTAGGACCGGGGAGCTGTTTTTT. This translates into CASSLGTRTGELFF.

The chain uses TRBV6-6 and TRBJ2-7, with 7 nucleotides matching TRBD2. With 8 bases clipped from V and 0 bases from J, the junction kept 10 bases outside the gene matches. The CDR3 totals 15 residues. Germline V gene sequence: CDR1 MNHNY, CDR2 SVGAGI (reference sequence). CDR3 DNA sequence: TGTGCCAGCCGCCTCCTCAGCGGGGACTCCTACGAGCAGTACTTC. Protein product: CASRLLSGDSYEQYF.

CDR3 amino acids: CATSDLGLAGGGETQYF. For the CDR3, the DNA is TGTGCCACCAGTGATCTGGGGCTAGCGGGAGGTGGAGAGACCCAGTACTTC. The chain carries TRBV24-1 and TRBJ2-5; 11 bases are a match to TRBD2. Per the germline V gene, CDR1 is KGHDR and CDR2 is SFDVKD. V shed 3 bases and J 4 bases; nucleotides not matched to a gene: 9. There are 17 residues in the CDR3.

The chain joins TRBV5-4 to TRBJ2-1, with 9 bases identical to TRBD2. Germline lookup yields CDR1 SGHNT and CDR2 YYREEE (reference sequence). The CDR3 covers 16 residues. V was pared by 4 bases and J by 8 bases, with 13 bases of the junction left unmatched. CDR3 residues: CASSPEVAGGPYEQFF. The DNA for the CDR3 is TGTGCCAGCAGCCCGGAAGTCGCGGGGGGGCCCTATGAGCAGTTCTTC.

CDR3 residues: CASSLTGAREQYV. DNA of the CDR3: TGTGCCAGTAGTCTCACAGGGGCCCGGGAGCAGTACGTC. The chain joins TRBV19 to TRBJ2-7, with TRBD1 matching over 7 bases. Germline values: CDR1 LNHDA, CDR2 SQIVND (reference sequence). The V gene end was trimmed by 5 bases and the J gene end by 7 bases; junction bases not matched to a gene: 8. The CDR3 consists of 13 residues.

This chain uses TRBV11-2 with TRBJ2-2; unclear D gene. Trimming removed 1 base at V and 6 bases at J, with 6 bases between. Germline V gene sequence: CDR1 SGHAT, CDR2 FQNNGV. The CDR3 totals 13 residues. Here the CDR3 reads CASSLVPAGELFF. Written as DNA, the CDR3 is TGTGCCAGCAGCTTAGTCCCCGCCGGGGAGCTGTTTTTT.

This clone was found a few times. This rearrangement joins TRBV7-8 to TRBJ2-1; 11 bases are a match to TRBD2. Trimming at V came to 1 base and at J to 9 bases, leaving 8 bases not matched to a gene. Germline CDR1 and CDR2: SGHVS and FQNEAQ. CDR3 length: 16 residues. This CDR3 is CASSLVAGGQHGEQFF. The CDR3 region has the DNA TGTGCCAGCAGCTTAGTAGCGGGGGGGCAGCATGGTGAGCAGTTCTTC.

The rearrangement uses TRBV28 and TRBJ2-5; D gene ambiguous. From germline, CDR1 is MDHEN and CDR2 SYDVKM. V was trimmed by 1 base and J by 4 bases, leaving 7 bases between them. The CDR3 spans 13 residues. The CDR3 sequence is CASSLFTRETQYF. CDR3 DNA: TGTGCCAGCAGTTTATTTACAAGAGAGACCCAGTACTTC. Using reference TRBV28 and TRBJ2-5 for the parts outside the CDR3, the full variable domain is DVKVTQSSRYLVKRTGEKVFLECVQDMDHENMFWYRQDPGLGLRLIYFSYDVKMKEKGDIPEGYSVSREKKERFSLILESASTNQTSMYLCASSLFTRETQYFGPGTRLLVL.

V gene TRBV7-8 combines with J gene TRBJ2-1, with TRBD2 identical over 11 bases. CDR3 length: 17 amino acids. Losses at the gene ends were 4 bases for V and 6 bases for J; bases not matched to a gene: 11. Germline V gives CDR1 SGHVS, CDR2 FQNEAQ. CDR3 nucleotides: TGTGCCAGCAGCTCCCGGGTAGCGGGGGGGCCCGGCAATGAGCAGTTCTTC. Translating gives CASSSRVAGGPGNEQFF.

This sequence joins TRBV25-1 and TRBJ1-6, with D hard to call. This CDR3 comprises 16 residues. The ends were cut back, 8 bases at V and 9 bases at J, with 23 bases in the middle. Germline V gene sequence: CDR1 MGHDK, CDR2 SYGVNS. CDR3 bases: TGTGCCAGCCGAGACCCTTCTGCCGCAGGTTTTTCACCCCTCCACTTT. Translating gives CASRDPSAAGFSPLHF.

The chain uses TRBV7-9 and TRBJ2-3; tentative D call: TRBD1 (5 bases). In germline, CDR1 is SEHNR, CDR2 FQNEAQ (reference sequence). V was cut by 5 bases and J by 5 bases, with 14 bases left in between. This CDR3 is built from 14 residues. This chain's CDR3 is CASSGYRIIDTQYF. The DNA of the CDR3 is TGTGCCAGCAGCGGATACAGGATTATAGATACGCAGTATTTT.

The V gene is TRBV9, the J gene TRBJ2-3, with 16 bases aligning to TRBD2. The CDR3 totals 16 residues. Germline V lookup: CDR1 SGDLS, CDR2 YYNGEE. The V segment lost 2 bases and the J segment 4 bases; nucleotides outside the gene matches: 1. The CDR3 reads CASSVGLAGGSDTQYF. In nucleotides, the CDR3 is TGTGCCAGCAGCGTGGGACTAGCGGGGGGGTCAGATACGCAGTATTTT.

The gene calls are TRBV7-9 and TRBJ2-3; 7 bases line up with TRBD2. V trimming: 4 bases; J trimming: 0 bases; junction bases outside the gene matches: 7. CDR1 is SEHNR, CDR2 FQNEAQ, per germline (reference sequence). The CDR3 spans 16 residues. CDR3: CASSSGRFASTDTQYF. In DNA form, the CDR3 reads TGTGCCAGCAGCTCCGGGAGGTTTGCTAGCACAGATACGCAGTATTTT. Variable domain in full (rest from reference TRBV7-9 and TRBJ2-3): DTGVSQNPRHKITKRGQNVTFRCDPISEHNRLYWYRQTLGQGPEFLTYFQNEAQLEKSRLLSDRFSAERPKGSFSTLEIQRTEQGDSAMYLCASSSGRFASTDTQYFGPGTRLTVL.

Of note for this clone: Other DNA sequences within the sample encode an identical CDR3. The chain couples TRBV7-2 to TRBJ1-2; 9 nucleotides agree with TRBD1. Germline V gene data show CDR1 as SGHTA and CDR2 as FQGNSA. This CDR3 region has 14 residues. J was trimmed by 5 bases and V by 5 bases; bases with no gene match: 6. CDR3 loop: CASSPGTGIYGYTF. CDR3 coding DNA: TGTGCCAGCAGCCCCGGGACAGGGATATATGGCTACACCTTC.

The chain is built from TRBV7-2 and TRBJ2-3, with D hard to call. V was shortened by 1 base and J by 6 bases, with 14 bases between the two germline ends. CDR1 and CDR2 from the germline V gene are SGHTA and FQGNSA. The CDR3 has 15 residues. In DNA form, the CDR3 reads TGTGCCAGCAGCTTAGGGGCCCTTTCGGCGGATACGCAGTATTTT. This sequence encodes CASSLGALSADTQYF.

This chain connects TRBV29-1 to TRBJ1-2; D remains ambiguous. The length of the CDR3 is 11 residues. V was shortened by 3 bases and J by 4 bases, with 6 bases between the two germline ends. The germline V gene encodes CDR1 SQVTM and CDR2 ANQGSEA. The CDR3 DNA is TGCAGCGTTGAGGGCGTCTATGGCTACACCTTC. Translation gives CSVEGVYGYTF.

The chain joins TRBV7-2 to TRBJ2-3; possible D gene TRBD1, 6 bases. Germline CDR1 and CDR2: SGHTA and FQGNSA. V lost 0 bases, J lost 6 bases, and 13 bases lay in between. There are 15 residues in the CDR3. The CDR3 DNA is TGTGCCAGCAGCTTAGCTCTCAACAGGGTGGATACGCAGTATTTT. Its translation is CASSLALNRVDTQYF.

In DNA form, the CDR3 reads TGTGCCAGCAGTACACTAGCGGGGGGGGCAGATACGCAGTATTTT. Its protein product is CASSTLAGGADTQYF. The J gene is TRBJ2-3, the V gene TRBV2; TRBD2 aligns across 13 bases. Germline V gene sequence: CDR1 SNHLY, CDR2 FYNNEI. CDR3 length: 15 residues. J lost 4 bases, V lost 5 bases, and 3 bases had no gene match.

V gene TRBV6-1 combines with J gene TRBJ1-2, with a weak D call TRBD1 (6 bases). This CDR3 region has 15 residues. Germline V gives CDR1 MNHNS, CDR2 SASEGT. Trimming stripped 2 bases from V and 1 base from J, with 11 bases between. The CDR3 protein is CASSEREGVNYGYTF. The CDR3 DNA sequence: TGTGCCAGCAGTGAAAGGGAGGGGGTTAACTATGGCTACACCTTC.

The chain carries TRBV5-1 and TRBJ2-3; D may be TRBD2 (6 bases). Looked up from germline, CDR1 is SGHRS and CDR2 is YFSETQ. The CDR3 length is 16 residues. Deletions cut 0 bases from V and 6 bases from J, with 17 bases between. The CDR3 spells CASSLAPGTGGDTQYF. The CDR3 nucleotides are TGCGCCAGCAGCTTGGCCCCCGGGACTGGGGGGGATACGCAGTATTTT.

The chain is built from TRBV3-1 (or the pseudogene TRBV3-2) and TRBJ2-2; D perhaps matches TRBD2 (7 bases). Deletions cut 7 bases from V and 6 bases from J, with 9 bases between. The CDR3 runs to 12 residues. CDR1 is LGHDT, CDR2 YNNKEL, per germline (reference sequence). CDR3 sequence reads: CASKGGPGELFF. The CDR3 DNA is TGTGCCAGCAAGGGGGGGCCCGGGGAGCTGTTTTTT.

This chain uses TRBV10-3 with TRBJ1-2; no firm D call. Germline lookup yields CDR1 ENHRY and CDR2 SYGVKD. Deletions cut 4 bases from V and 3 bases from J, with 18 bases between. The CDR3 contains 16 residues. The CDR3 sequence: CAISGSPGGDDYGYTF. The CDR3 nucleotides read TGTGCCATCAGTGGGTCCCCGGGAGGAGATGACTATGGCTACACCTTC.

The rearrangement joins TRBV5-1 to TRBJ2-1; D perhaps matches TRBD1 (5 bases). V was shortened by 0 bases and J by 6 bases, with 13 bases between the two germline ends. The CDR3 is made up of 15 amino acids. CDR1 is SGHRS, CDR2 YFSETQ, per germline. CDR3 sequence: CASSLEAGKGNEQFF. CDR3 coding DNA: TGCGCCAGCAGCTTGGAGGCAGGGAAGGGCAATGAGCAGTTCTTC.

In its sample, this clone was seen once. The chain employs TRBV19 and TRBJ2-2, with D tentatively TRBD1 (6 bases). The ends were cut back, 8 bases at V and 5 bases at J, with 12 bases in the middle. CDR3 length: 13 residues. Germline loops: CDR1 LNHDA, CDR2 SQIVND (reference sequence). The CDR3 nucleotides are TGTGCCAGTTCTACAGGGCGAACCGGGGAGCTGTTTTTT. Translated, it gives CASSTGRTGELFF. The full variable domain, its missing parts supplied by reference TRBV19 and TRBJ2-2, is DGGITQSPKYLFRKEGQNVTLSCEQNLNHDAMYWYRQDPGQGLRLIYYSQIVNDFQKGDIAEGYSVSREKKESFPLTVTSAQKNPTAFYLCASSTGRTGELFFGEGSRLTVL.